The 29 T cell receptor beta chains below were found in one sample sequenced in a study of T-cell memory formation after mild COVID-19. TCRdb re-called the 5' RACE reads with MiXCR, one entry per CDR3 protein. The sample contains about 200,000 distinct CDR3 sequences, around 9.1% of which appear only once. Sample: PBMCs or a T cell subset sorted from them (not recorded which). Receptors originate from a man between 18 and 35 years old who had mild COVID-19 (a few samples of this study predate the infection). Cell type and time point are not known.

V gene TRBV2 combines with J gene TRBJ1-6; D ambiguous. V was shortened by 6 bases and J by 4 bases, with 7 bases between the two germline ends. The CDR3 sequence is 13 residues long. Germline CDR1 and CDR2: SNHLY and FYNNEI. CDR3 sequence (DNA): TGTGCCAGCAGCCGGGAGTATAATTCACCCCTCCACTTT. This sequence encodes CASSREYNSPLHF.

V is TRBV4-2 and J is TRBJ1-5; 8 bases map to TRBD1. CDR1 and CDR2 (germline): LGHNA, YNFKEQ. The CDR3 contains 15 residues. Trimming at V came to 3 bases and at J to 2 bases, leaving 3 bases not matched to a gene. CDR3 DNA sequence: TGTGCCAGCAGCCAGAGGACAGGGCGCAATCAGCCCCAGCATTTT. Translation gives CASSQRTGRNQPQHF.

The chain employs TRBV6-5 and TRBJ1-1; D unclear. Germline V CDR1 and CDR2: MNHEY, SVGAGI. The CDR3 spans 15 residues. The germline V and J ends were trimmed by 6 bases and 1 base, with 15 bases remaining between them. The CDR3 bases are TGTGCCAGCAGCCGACGAAGCGTCGGGAACACTGAAGCTTTCTTT. It yields the protein CASSRRSVGNTEAFF.

The chain has TRBV4-1 and TRBJ1-2, with TRBD1 identical over 7 bases. Germline V gene sequence: CDR1 MGHRA, CDR2 YSYEKL. The CDR3 extends over 15 amino acids. The J segment lost 4 bases and the V segment lost 6 bases, leaving 11 bases of the junction unmatched. DNA of the CDR3: TGCGCCAGCAGTCGGCCGACAGGGAGGTTCTATGGCTACACCTTC. Its protein product is CASSRPTGRFYGYTF.

This clonotype has more than one count but fewer than ten. The V gene is TRBV4-3, the J gene TRBJ2-6, with D maybe TRBD1 (6 bases). Trimming took off 1 base at V and 0 bases at J, with 10 bases between the two ends. Germline V gene lookup returns CDR1 LGHNA and CDR2 YSLEER. CDR3 length: 17 residues. The CDR3 sequence: CASSQGQAYSGANVLTF. In DNA, the CDR3 is TGCGCCAGCAGCCAAGGACAGGCGTACTCTGGGGCCAACGTCCTGACTTTC.

This chain connects TRBV7-6 to TRBJ2-2, with D possibly matching TRBD2 (6 bases). Trimming removed 1 base from V and 7 bases from J, with 10 bases in between. The CDR3 sequence is 14 residues long. Looked up from germline, CDR1 is SGHVS and CDR2 is FNYEAQ. CDR3 region: CASSLGGDGGELFF. DNA for the CDR3: TGTGCCAGCAGCTTAGGGGGGGACGGCGGGGAGCTGTTTTTT.

This clonotype appeared a few times. This chain links TRBV15 with TRBJ2-7, with 7 bases matching TRBD2. Germline CDR1 LNHNV, CDR2 YYDKDF (reference sequence). V was clipped by 5 bases and J by 3 bases; unmatched bases: 4. This CDR3 contains 13 residues. CDR3 in amino acids: CATSGRGGYEQYV. Here the CDR3 DNA reads TGTGCCACCAGCGGGAGGGGCGGCTACGAGCAGTACGTC.

In this sample, this clonotype turned up many times. The chain is built from TRBV9 and TRBJ2-7, with 8 positions matching TRBD1. The CDR3 covers 15 residues. CDR1 and CDR2 (germline): SGDLS, YYNGEE. V lost 0 bases, J lost 4 bases, and 6 bases stayed unmatched. The CDR3: CASSVASGGEYEQYF. CDR3 in DNA: TGTGCCAGCAGCGTAGCATCAGGGGGCGAGTACGAGCAGTACTTC.

The rearrangement joins TRBV29-1 to TRBJ1-4; D remains unclear. This CDR3 is 15 amino acids long. CDR1 SQVTM and CDR2 ANQGSEA come from the germline V gene. With 4 bases removed from V and 5 bases from J, the gap between germline ends came to 17 bases. The CDR3 loop reads CSVARVGQQNEKLFF. The CDR3 DNA sequence: TGCAGCGTTGCCCGGGTCGGCCAGCAAAATGAAAAACTGTTTTTT. Variable domain in full (rest from reference TRBV29-1 and TRBJ1-4): SAVISQKPSRDICQRGTSLTIQCQVDSQVTMMFWYRQQPGQSLTLIATANQGSEATYESGFVIDKFPISRPNLTFSTLTVSNMSPEDSSIYLCSVARVGQQNEKLFFGSGTQLSVL.

The gene calls are TRBV29-1 and TRBJ2-3; 8 nucleotides match TRBD1. Per germline, CDR1 SQVTM and CDR2 ANQGSEA. V lost 6 bases and J lost 3; bases outside the gene matches: 5. This CDR3 region has 13 residues. CDR3 residues: CSVRNRGTDTQYF. The CDR3, as DNA: TGCAGCGTACGGAACAGGGGGACAGATACGCAGTATTTT.

A few counts support this clonotype. The chain employs TRBV7-2 and TRBJ1-6; 10 bases are a match to TRBD1. The germline gives CDR1 SGHTA, CDR2 FQGNSA. CDR3 size: 14 residues. Trimming removed 4 bases from V and 6 bases from J; junction bases left unmatched: 0. CDR3 region: CASSWDRGNSPLHF. DNA of the CDR3: TGTGCCAGCAGCTGGGACAGGGGTAATTCACCCCTCCACTTT.

The chain recombines TRBV29-1 with TRBJ2-5; TRBD2 might be the D (5 bases). CDR1 and CDR2 from the germline V gene are SQVTM and ANQGSEA. The ends were cut back, 3 bases at V and 4 bases at J, with 9 bases in the middle. The CDR3 contains 12 residues. This chain's CDR3 is CSVDGGSETQYF. CDR3 DNA: TGCAGCGTTGATGGCGGGTCAGAGACCCAGTACTTC.

There are a few counts of this clonotype. This rearrangement joins TRBV6-6 to TRBJ2-3; 8 bases line up with TRBD2. The ends lost 6 bases at V and 2 bases at J; junction bases unmatched: 7. The CDR3 contains 15 residues. CDR1 and CDR2 from the germline V gene are MNHNY and SVGAGI (reference sequence). The CDR3 spells CASSPQRGTTDTQYF. The CDR3 DNA reads TGTGCCAGCAGCCCCCAGCGGGGGACCACAGATACGCAGTATTTT.

This clonotype appeared a few times. This chain connects TRBV11-2 to TRBJ2-7; either TRBD1 or TRBD2 may fit D (5 bases each). CDR1 is SGHAT, CDR2 FQNNGV, per germline. The V end lost 6 bases, the J end lost 5 bases, and 17 bases lay between the germline ends. The length of the CDR3 is 14 residues. The CDR3 region has the DNA TGTGCCAGCAGAGATACTAGGGGTATCCACGAGCAGTACTTC. It translates to CASRDTRGIHEQYF.

This chain links TRBV7-2 with TRBJ2-5, with 8 bases lining up with TRBD2. The germline gives CDR1 SGHTA, CDR2 FQGNSA. The CDR3 has 14 amino acids. Trimming cost V 6 bases and J 2 bases; bases outside gene matches: 5. CDR3 sequence: CASSRPGGQETQYF. The CDR3 DNA sequence: TGTGCCAGCAGTCGTCCGGGGGGGCAAGAGACCCAGTACTTC.

This clonotype showed up just a few times. J is TRBJ2-4 and V is TRBV7-2, with D perhaps assigned TRBD1 or TRBD2 (6 bases each). CDR3 length equals 16 residues. Trimming removed 1 base from V and 6 bases from J, with 16 bases in between. Germline loops: CDR1 SGHTA, CDR2 FQGNSA. CDR3 sequence: CASSLDPGARGNIQYF. The CDR3 coding sequence is TGTGCCAGCAGCTTAGACCCGGGGGCGCGGGGAAACATTCAGTACTTC.

This clonotype was seen many times. This sequence joins TRBV7-2 and TRBJ2-7; D may correspond to TRBD1 or TRBD2 (5 bases each). The CDR3 runs 14 residues. Germline CDR1 is SGHTA and CDR2 is FQGNSA. The V gene lost 7 bases and the J gene lost 6 bases, with 19 bases spanning the gap. In nucleotides, the CDR3 is TGTGCCAGCACCATGGGGACCACCTTCGGCGAGCAGTACTTC. It codes for CASTMGTTFGEQYF.

V usage is TRBV28 and J usage is TRBJ2-2; D ambiguous. The V gene lost 5 bases and the J gene lost 4 bases, with 5 bases spanning the gap. The CDR3 has 12 residues. Germline CDR1 and CDR2: MDHEN and SYDVKM. DNA for the CDR3: TGTGCCAGCAGTCAGGTCACCGGGGAGCTGTTTTTT. This gives the protein CASSQVTGELFF.

This clonotype appeared many times. V gene TRBV4-1 combines with J gene TRBJ2-1, with D perhaps assigned TRBD1 or TRBD2 (5 bases each). Germline V CDR1 and CDR2: MGHRA, YSYEKL. Trimming took off 1 base at V and 9 bases at J, with 19 bases between the two ends. The CDR3 is made up of 16 amino acids. The CDR3 coding sequence is TGCGCCAGCAGCCAAGGTAGGGCAGGGAGTGTAGTTGAGCAGTTCTTC. This encodes CASSQGRAGSVVEQFF.

This chain uses TRBV28 with TRBJ1-5, with D unresolved. This CDR3 has 12 residues. V was clipped by 5 bases and J by 6 bases, with 8 bases between them. Germline-derived CDR1 and CDR2 are MDHEN and SYDVKM. The CDR3 here is CASSPKAQPQHF. CDR3 in DNA: TGTGCCAGCAGTCCTAAAGCTCAGCCCCAGCATTTT.

This rearrangement joins TRBV14 to TRBJ2-3; no firm D call. The CDR3 covers 13 residues. Looked up from germline, CDR1 is SGHDN and CDR2 is FVKESK. The V gene lost 5 bases and the J gene lost 8 bases, with 14 bases spanning the gap. CDR3 coding DNA: TGTGCCAGCAGCTTAAAGGTCGATGCTACGCAGTATTTT. Protein sequence: CASSLKVDATQYF.

The table lists this clonotype with a few counts. The chain joins TRBV21-1 to TRBJ2-7; the table assigns TRBD1, which was not confirmed against the DNA. TRBV21-1 is annotated as a pseudogene. This CDR3 spans 15 amino acids. The CDR3: CASSKVRDGDYEQYV. In DNA form, the CDR3 reads TGTGCCAGCAGCAAAGTCCGGGACGGTGACTACGAGCAGTACGTC.

This clonotype is classed as medium-sized. The chain has TRBV5-1 and TRBJ2-7; 8 bases fit TRBD1. The CDR3 has 14 residues. CDR1 SGHRS and CDR2 YFSETQ come from the germline V gene. CDR3 nucleotides: TGCGCCAGCAGCTTGACCTCCGGGACAGGCACATTGTTCGTC. Encoded protein: CASSLTSGTGTLFV.

This clonotype came up a few times. CDR3 in DNA: TGTGCCAGCAGCTTGGATCCAGGGGCGAATAACTATGGCTACACCTTC. Protein: CASSLDPGANNYGYTF. The V call is TRBV7-2, the J call TRBJ1-2; a weak D match, TRBD1 (6 bases). This CDR3 is 16 amino acids long. The V gene lost 3 bases and the J gene lost 1 base, with 15 bases spanning the gap. Germline V gene data show CDR1 as SGHTA and CDR2 as FQGNSA. The full variable domain, completed using reference TRBV7-2 and TRBJ1-2, is GAGVSQSPSNKVTEKGKDVELRCDPISGHTALYWYRQSLGQGLEFLIYFQGNSAPDKSGLPSDRFSAERTGGSVSTLTIQRTQQEDSAVYLCASSLDPGANNYGYTFGSGTRLTVV.

This chain connects TRBV28 to TRBJ1-4; D not certain. Germline CDR1 reads MDHEN; CDR2 reads SYDVKM. The germline V and J ends were trimmed by 5 bases and 11 bases, with 12 bases remaining between them. The CDR3 is 12 residues long. CDR3 loop: CASSLTTWKLFF. The DNA of the CDR3 is TGTGCCAGCAGTCTGACTACGTGGAAACTGTTTTTT.

Written as DNA, the CDR3 is TGTGCCAGCAGCGCTGCCGGGAATACTGAAGCTTTCTTT. Protein product: CASSAAGNTEAFF. V is TRBV7-3 and J is TRBJ1-1, with D unresolved. Germline loops: CDR1 SGHTA, CDR2 FQGTGA. This CDR3 is built from 13 residues. Trimming pared 5 bases from V and 5 bases from J, leaving 12 bases between.

There are a few counts of this clonotype. This chain joins TRBV5-8 and TRBJ1-2; D possibly corresponds to TRBD1 (5 bases). The CDR3 length is 14 residues. Germline-derived CDR1 and CDR2 are SGHTS and YDEGEE. The V end lost 4 bases, the J end lost 4 bases, and 14 bases lay between the germline ends. The CDR3 here is CASSSLRDGYGYTF. CDR3 coding DNA: TGTGCCAGCAGCAGCCTCCGGGACGGCTATGGCTACACCTTC.

This chain uses TRBV12-3 or TRBV12-4 with TRBJ2-5; maybe TRBD1 (6 bases). V was pared by 8 bases and J by 1 base, with 8 bases between. The CDR3 loop spans 12 amino acids. The CDR3 loop reads CASGTSQETQYF. CDR3 DNA sequence: TGTGCCAGCGGGACATCCCAAGAGACCCAGTACTTC.

The rearrangement uses TRBV7-2 and TRBJ2-3; 12 bases fit TRBD2. The CDR3 is 15 residues long. Losses at the gene ends were 7 bases for V and 9 bases for J; bases not matched to a gene: 11. Germline V gene data show CDR1 as SGHTA and CDR2 as FQGNSA. In nucleotides, the CDR3 is TGTGCCAGCACCACTTACCTAGCGGGGGGGTTAACGCAGTATTTT. Protein sequence: CASTTYLAGGLTQYF.